What follows describes a single T cell receptor (beta chain). V shed 5 bases and J 2 bases; nucleotides not matched to a gene: 6. The CDR3 is 16 residues long. CDR1 and CDR2 from the germline V gene are SGHRS and YFSETQ. This record comes from a study of blood T cell repertoires in COVID-19. Some clones are missing from TCRdb's copy, which holds only in-frame ones; the method was immunoSEQ multiplex PCR. This sample has around 180,000 clones, with roughly four fifths found just once. This clonotype originated in a human donor in a cohort sampled during active COVID-19. Sequenced material: peripheral blood. The chain has TRBV5-1 and TRBJ2-3, with 12 bases identical to TRBD2. Written as DNA, the CDR3 is TGCGCCAGCAGTCTCGGACTAGCGGGGACCACAGATACGCAGTATTTT. Its translation is CASSLGLAGTTDTQYF.